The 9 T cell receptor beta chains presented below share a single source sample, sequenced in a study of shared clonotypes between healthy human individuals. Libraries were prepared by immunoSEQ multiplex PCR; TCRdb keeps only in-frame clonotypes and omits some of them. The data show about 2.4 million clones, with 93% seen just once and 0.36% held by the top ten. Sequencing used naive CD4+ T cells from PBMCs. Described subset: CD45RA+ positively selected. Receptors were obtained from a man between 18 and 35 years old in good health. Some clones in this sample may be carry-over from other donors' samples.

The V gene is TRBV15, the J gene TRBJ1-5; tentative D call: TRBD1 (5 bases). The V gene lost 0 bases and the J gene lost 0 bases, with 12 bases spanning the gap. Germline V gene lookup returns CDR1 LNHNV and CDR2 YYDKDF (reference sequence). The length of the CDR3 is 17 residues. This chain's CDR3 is CATSRDLSQGSNQPQHF. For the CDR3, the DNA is TGTGCCACCAGCAGAGATTTAAGTCAGGGTAGCAATCAGCCCCAGCATTTT.

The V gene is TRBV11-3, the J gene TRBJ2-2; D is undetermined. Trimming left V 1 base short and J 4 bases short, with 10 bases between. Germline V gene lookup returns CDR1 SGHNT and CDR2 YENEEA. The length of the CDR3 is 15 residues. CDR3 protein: CASSLAFSATGELFF. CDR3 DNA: TGTGCCAGCAGCTTAGCATTTTCAGCCACCGGGGAGCTGTTTTTT.

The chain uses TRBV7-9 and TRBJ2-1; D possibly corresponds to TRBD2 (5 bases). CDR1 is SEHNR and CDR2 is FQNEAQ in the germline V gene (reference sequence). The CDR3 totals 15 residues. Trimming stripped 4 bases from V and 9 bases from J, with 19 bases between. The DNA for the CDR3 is TGTGCCAGCAGCTCCCCGGAGGTCAATGATGCTGAGCAGTTCTTC. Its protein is CASSSPEVNDAEQFF.

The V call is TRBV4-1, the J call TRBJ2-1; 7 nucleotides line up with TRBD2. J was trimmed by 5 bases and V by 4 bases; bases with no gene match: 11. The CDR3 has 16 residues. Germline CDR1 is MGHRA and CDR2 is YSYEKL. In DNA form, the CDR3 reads TGCGCCAGCAGCCCGATCGGGAGGTCGACAAACAATGAGCAGTTCTTC. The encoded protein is CASSPIGRSTNNEQFF.

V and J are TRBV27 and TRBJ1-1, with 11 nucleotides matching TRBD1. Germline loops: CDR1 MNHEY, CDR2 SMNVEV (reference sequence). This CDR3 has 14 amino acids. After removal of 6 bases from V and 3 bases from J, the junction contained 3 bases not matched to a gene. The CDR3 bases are TGTGCCAGCAGAGGACAGGGGGCTTACACTGAAGCTTTCTTT. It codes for CASRGQGAYTEAFF.

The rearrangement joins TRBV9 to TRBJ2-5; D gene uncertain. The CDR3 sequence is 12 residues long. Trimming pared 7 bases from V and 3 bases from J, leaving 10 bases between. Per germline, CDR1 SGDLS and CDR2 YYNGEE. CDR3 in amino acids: CASQDSKETQYF. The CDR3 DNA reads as TGTGCCAGCCAAGATAGCAAAGAGACCCAGTACTTC.

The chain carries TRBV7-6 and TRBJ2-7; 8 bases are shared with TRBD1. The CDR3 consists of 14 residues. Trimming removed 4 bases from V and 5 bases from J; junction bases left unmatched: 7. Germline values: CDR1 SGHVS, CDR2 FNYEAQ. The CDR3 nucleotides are TGTGCCAGCAGCTCCAGCCAGGGGGCGAACGAGCAGTACTTC. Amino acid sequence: CASSSSQGANEQYF.

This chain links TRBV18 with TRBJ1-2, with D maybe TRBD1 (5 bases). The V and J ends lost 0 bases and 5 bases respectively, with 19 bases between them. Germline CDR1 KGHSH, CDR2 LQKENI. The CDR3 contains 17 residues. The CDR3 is CASSPPHRPLGLYGYTF. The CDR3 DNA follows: TGTGCCAGCTCACCACCCCACAGGCCCTTAGGGCTGTATGGCTACACCTTC.

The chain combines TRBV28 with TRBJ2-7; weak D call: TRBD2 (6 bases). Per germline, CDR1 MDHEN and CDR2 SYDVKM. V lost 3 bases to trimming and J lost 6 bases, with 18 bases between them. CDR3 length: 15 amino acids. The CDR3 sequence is CASSFIGGTTPEQYF. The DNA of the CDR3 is TGTGCCAGCAGTTTTATAGGAGGGACGACCCCCGAGCAGTACTTC.